This TCR beta chain was sequenced during a study of shared clonotypes between healthy human individuals. In the study overall: Plates per donor: three CD4 naive, three CD4 memory, two CD8 naive, one CD8 memory. Study-wide findings and caveats: Naive subsets generally exceeded memory subsets in estimated richness.

This CDR3 comprises 16 residues. CDR1 and CDR2 (germline): MGHDK, SYGVNS. The trim removed 1 base at V and 8 bases at J, leaving 8 bases unmatched. The repertoire was sequenced with immunoSEQ multiplex PCR; TCRdb's copy has only in-frame clones and lacks some. The sample contains about 2 million clones, over 85% of which appear only once. Concerning this clone itself: What it recognizes is unknown.

Cells designated naive CD8 were CD45RO-negative and were positively selected for CCR7, with terminally differentiated effector memory CD45RA+ cells excluded. The sequence was collected from a young man in good health. Specimen: naive CD8+ T cells sorted from blood. The V and J genes are TRBV25-1 and TRBJ2-1; 10 bases are shared with TRBD2. CDR3 amino acids: CASSESSGGFFDEQFF. DNA of the CDR3: TGTGCCAGCAGTGAATCTAGCGGGGGCTTCTTCGATGAGCAGTTCTTC.